This TCR beta chain was captured by sequencing in a study of blood T cells in healthy people across ages. The wider study: Template switching recovered approximately one barcoded beta molecule for every two T cells. Study outcomes and limitations: Relative to aged donors, long-lived donors carried more naive CD4+ cells and displayed higher diversity. Researchers judged that diversity estimates from one million T cells fell short of true values.

A word on this clonotype: What it binds is not known.

Germline loops: CDR1 MNHEY, CDR2 SVGAGI. The CDR3 consists of 16 residues. V lost 11 bases and J lost 3, with 20 bases in between. With a J-beta primer mix and a sample-barcoded 5' primer, a second PCR ran about 6 to 11 cycles. Researchers report that each sample yielded at least 2.5 million CDR3-containing paired-end reads. TCRdb independently ran MiXCR on the 5' RACE reads; one entry per CDR3 protein. The profile shows about 1.4 million distinct CDR3 sequences, approximately 59% of them singletons. The receptor's source is a man younger than 35 in good health. The sample comprised blood. The chain is built from TRBV6-5 and TRBJ2-6; possibly TRBD2 for D (6 bases). CDR3 protein: CAGTNPGVSGANVLTF. CDR3 nucleotides: TGTGCCGGCACCAACCCGGGGGTCAGTGGGGCCAACGTCCTGACTTTC.